A single sample gave rise to the 20 T cell receptor beta chains below, sequenced in a study of OX40 agonist ivuxolimab in advanced cancers. Only in-frame clones appear in the TCRdb table, and some are missing; sequencing was by immunoSEQ multiplex PCR. This sample has 77,000 or so clones, with more than 80% found just once. Sequences were derived from CD4+ or CD8+ T cells sorted from blood, sampled in a trial of the OX40 agonist ivuxolimab. Receptor source: an adult with an advanced solid tumor such as melanoma, head and neck, liver or kidney cancer.

The chain joins TRBV28 to TRBJ1-4; TRBD1 is a possible D gene (6 bases). CDR3 length equals 18 residues. Germline V gene data show CDR1 as MDHEN and CDR2 as SYDVKM. V gave up 4 bases and J gave up 8 bases, with 26 bases separating them. For the CDR3, the DNA is TGTGCCAGCAGTTCCCCTAGGGATGGGGGCCTCTCTGGGGAAAAACTGTTTTTT. Translation gives CASSSPRDGGLSGEKLFF.

The chain joins TRBV30 to TRBJ2-7; no reliable D call. V dropped 8 bases and J dropped 4 bases, with 18 bases sitting between them. The CDR3 totals 13 residues. The germline CDR1 and CDR2 sequences are GTSNPN and SVGIG (reference sequence). The CDR3 DNA is TGTGCCGGGAAGGTCTCGAAGCAATACGAGCAGTACTTC. It encodes CAGKVSKQYEQYF.

This chain joins TRBV6-5 and TRBJ2-7; TRBD2 agrees at 7 bases. Trimming at V came to 5 bases and at J to 0 bases, leaving 7 bases not matched to a gene. CDR1 and CDR2 from the germline V gene are MNHEY and SVGAGI. CDR3 length: 15 residues. The CDR3: CASSHVRDYSYEQYF. As DNA, the CDR3 is TGTGCCAGCAGTCACGTCCGGGACTACTCCTACGAGCAGTACTTC.

CDR3 nucleotides: TGTGCCAGCAGTTTCCAGCGCAATCAGCCCCAGCATTTT. It translates to CASSFQRNQPQHF. The chain is built from TRBV28 and TRBJ1-5; no definite D call. The V gene's germline CDR1 is MDHEN and CDR2 SYDVKM. V was pared by 3 bases and J by 2 bases, with 5 bases between. The CDR3 extends over 13 amino acids. The full variable domain, rest sourced from reference TRBV28 and TRBJ1-5, is DVKVTQSSRYLVKRTGEKVFLECVQDMDHENMFWYRQDPGLGLRLIYFSYDVKMKEKGDIPEGYSVSREKKERFSLILESASTNQTSMYLCASSFQRNQPQHFGDGTRLSIL.

The chain recombines TRBV18 with TRBJ1-5, with 9 bases identical to TRBD1. Germline V gene sequence: CDR1 KGHSH, CDR2 LQKENI. This CDR3 comprises 13 residues. V lost 5 bases to trimming and J lost 6 bases; unmatched junction nucleotides: 2. The CDR3 DNA reads as TGTGCCAGCTCATCGGGACAGGGTCAGCCCCAGCATTTT. Its protein product is CASSSGQGQPQHF.

V and J are TRBV6-1 and TRBJ1-5; D is undetermined. Germline lookup yields CDR1 MNHNS and CDR2 SASEGT. The CDR3 loop spans 14 amino acids. Deletions cut 7 bases from V and 7 bases from J, with 17 bases between. In nucleotides, the CDR3 is TGTGCCAGCAACTCCCCTACCATCGGACAGCCCCAGCATTTT. Amino acids: CASNSPTIGQPQHF.

The chain joins TRBV18 to TRBJ2-3; D gene uncertain. This CDR3 region has 14 residues. The V and J ends lost 0 bases and 5 bases respectively, with 9 bases between them. Germline V lookup: CDR1 KGHSH, CDR2 LQKENI. In DNA, the CDR3 is TGTGCCAGCTCACCACCGTTGATGGGAGATACGCAGTATTTT. Amino acids: CASSPPLMGDTQYF.

The chain joins TRBV5-4 to TRBJ1-4; TRBD1 matches at 7 bases. The germline CDR1 and CDR2 sequences are SGHNT and YYREEE (reference sequence). The CDR3 has 16 amino acids. J gave up 0 bases and V 3 bases, and 5 bases lay outside the gene matches. CDR3 loop: CASSSRDSSTNEKLFF. The CDR3 coding sequence is TGTGCCAGCAGCTCCCGGGACAGCTCAACTAATGAAAAACTGTTTTTT.

The chain recombines TRBV7-2 with TRBJ1-5; D is possibly TRBD1 (6 bases). Germline V gene data show CDR1 as SGHTA and CDR2 as FQGNSA. The CDR3 covers 17 residues. V lost 1 base to trimming and J lost 4 bases, with 17 bases between them. The CDR3 is CASSLVGGFGRNQPQHF. CDR3 DNA sequence: TGTGCCAGCAGCTTAGTAGGGGGATTTGGGCGGAATCAGCCCCAGCATTTT.

The chain employs TRBV7-3 and TRBJ2-3; D unclear. V was cut by 3 bases and J by 1 base, with 8 bases left in between. Germline assignment: CDR1 SGHTA and CDR2 FQGTGA. The CDR3 runs to 14 residues. The CDR3 is CASSLSHGTDTQYF. In DNA, the CDR3 is TGTGCCAGCAGCTTGTCTCACGGCACAGATACGCAGTATTTT.

The CDR3 sequence is CASSPTGTSVYEQYF. The CDR3 bases are TGTGCCAGCTCACCAACCGGGACTAGCGTATACGAGCAGTACTTC. V gene TRBV18 combines with J gene TRBJ2-7, with 10 bases lining up with TRBD2. The CDR3 contains 15 residues. The ends lost 2 bases at V and 4 bases at J; junction bases unmatched: 5. Germline CDR1 KGHSH, CDR2 LQKENI.

This rearrangement joins TRBV2 to TRBJ2-5; 12 nucleotides agree with TRBD2. The CDR3 has 16 residues. V shed 11 bases and J 5 bases; nucleotides not matched to a gene: 15. The V gene's germline CDR1 is SNHLY and CDR2 FYNNEI. CDR3 amino acids: CAGSRASGRAAETQYF. CDR3 nucleotide sequence: TGTGCCGGTTCCCGGGCTAGCGGGAGGGCCGCGGAGACCCAGTACTTC.

The gene calls are TRBV5-1 and TRBJ1-1; 7 nucleotides align to TRBD1. J lost 3 bases, V lost 4 bases, and 3 bases had no gene match. The CDR3 consists of 13 residues. Germline V gives CDR1 SGHRS, CDR2 YFSETQ. CDR3 DNA sequence: TGCGCCAGCAGCCACGACAGGGACACTGAAGCTTTCTTT. It specifies CASSHDRDTEAFF.

This clone was detected a few times. The germline gene is not matched at one end of the junction; a read error may be the cause. The chain has TRBV6-4 and TRBJ1-2; D ambiguous. Germline CDR1 MRHNA, CDR2 SNTAGT. The CDR3 length is 10 residues. The CDR3 DNA is TGTGCCAGCAGAAACAGCCGCGGGTGCTTC. As protein: CASRNSRGCF.

V usage is TRBV5-6 and J usage is TRBJ2-1; D is perhaps TRBD1 (5 bases). With 2 bases removed from V and 4 bases from J, the gap between germline ends came to 10 bases. The CDR3 totals 14 residues. Looked up from germline, CDR1 is SGHDT and CDR2 is YYEEEE. CDR3 DNA: TGTGCCAGCAGCTTCTTGGGGCAGTACAATGAGCAGTTCTTC. Translating it yields CASSFLGQYNEQFF.

This rearrangement joins TRBV11-3 to TRBJ2-7; D possibly uses TRBD1 or TRBD2 (6 bases each). The CDR3 runs 14 residues. Trimming removed 3 bases from V and 2 bases from J, with 11 bases in between. Germline CDR1 is SGHNT and CDR2 is YENEEA. DNA of the CDR3: TGTGCCAGCAGCTTCGGGGGCGGACCCTACGAGCAGTACTTC. It yields the protein CASSFGGGPYEQYF.

The rearrangement links TRBV4-3 to TRBJ1-2; tentative D call: TRBD1 (6 bases). The CDR3 runs to 13 residues. V shed 3 bases and J shed 4 bases, with 9 bases lying between them. Germline values: CDR1 LGHNA, CDR2 YSLEER. This chain's CDR3 is CASSQGASYGYTF. CDR3 bases: TGCGCCAGCAGCCAGGGGGCTTCCTATGGCTACACCTTC.

The V and J genes are TRBV4-3 and TRBJ1-1, with D hard to call. The CDR3 contains 17 residues. Germline CDR1 LGHNA, CDR2 YSLEER. Trimming removed 2 bases from V and 3 bases from J, with 19 bases in between. The CDR3 DNA sequence: TGCGCCAGCAGCCAAACCTACGGGCGCCTCGGGGACACTGAAGCTTTCTTT. This translates into CASSQTYGRLGDTEAFF.

The CDR3 DNA sequence: TGTGCCAGCAGTAACGATGTGCTAGGGGAGCTGTTTTTT. Translation: CASSNDVLGELFF. The rearrangement uses TRBV2 and TRBJ2-2; no firm D call. With 5 bases removed from V and 8 bases from J, the gap between germline ends came to 12 bases. The CDR3 loop spans 13 amino acids. Looked up from germline, CDR1 is SNHLY and CDR2 is FYNNEI.

The V gene is TRBV15, the J gene TRBJ2-7; 8 nucleotides align to TRBD1. Germline CDR1 is LNHNV and CDR2 is YYDKDF (reference sequence). V was pared by 0 bases and J by 3 bases, with 1 base of the junction left unmatched. CDR3 length: 14 residues. CDR3 sequence (DNA): TGTGCCACCAGCAGAGATACAGGGGGCTACGAGCAGTACTTC. Its translation is CATSRDTGGYEQYF. Supplemented by reference TRBV15 and TRBJ2-7, the full variable domain reads DAMVIQNPRYQVTQFGKPVTLSCSQTLNHNVMYWYQQKSSQAPKLLFHYYDKDFNNEADTPDNFQSRRPNTSFCFLDIRSPGLGDTAMYLCATSRDTGGYEQYFGPGTRLTVT.